The 21 T cell receptor beta chains below come from one sample, sequenced in a study of blood T cells in healthy people across ages. Through a sample-barcoded 5' primer and a J-beta primer mix, a second PCR was run for roughly 7 to 11 cycles. TCRdb itself ran the 5' RACE reads through MiXCR, one entry per CDR3 protein. The data hold approximately 800,000 distinct CDR3 sequences, with 56% observed a single time. Sequenced: blood. The source is a man in his forties or fifties in good health.

The chain combines TRBV20-1 with TRBJ2-2, with 9 bases that match TRBD1. V trimming: 0 bases; J trimming: 4 bases; junction bases outside the gene matches: 9. This CDR3 has 17 residues. Germline CDR1 reads DFQATT; CDR2 reads SNEGSKA (reference sequence). CDR3 sequence: CSARDRVTGGTTGELFF. The CDR3 DNA is TGCAGTGCTAGAGATAGGGTAACAGGGGGCACCACCGGGGAGCTGTTTTTT.

The rearrangement links TRBV6-2 or TRBV6-3 to TRBJ1-1, with no clear D. CDR1 and CDR2 (germline): MNHEY, SVGEGT. Trimming removed 2 bases from V and 3 bases from J, with 7 bases in between. The length of the CDR3 is 13 residues. As DNA, the CDR3 is TGTGCCAGCAGTTACGGTCCAGACACTGAAGCTTTCTTT. Amino acids: CASSYGPDTEAFF.

The V call is TRBV7-9, the J call TRBJ2-5; D is perhaps TRBD1 (5 bases). V lost 6 bases to trimming and J lost 3 bases, with 14 bases between them. The CDR3 covers 14 residues. The V gene's germline CDR1 is SEHNR and CDR2 FQNEAQ (reference sequence). Written as DNA, the CDR3 is TGTGCCAGCAGGTCAGAGGACAACAAAGAGACCCAGTACTTC. Its translation: CASRSEDNKETQYF.

The rearrangement uses TRBV5-5 and TRBJ1-1; D call uncertain. Trimming took 0 bases from V and 5 from J, leaving 14 bases between them. CDR3 length: 15 residues. Germline V CDR1 and CDR2: SGHKS, YYEKEE (reference sequence). CDR3: CASSLEIFPGTEAFF. CDR3 DNA: TGTGCCAGCAGCTTGGAAATCTTCCCGGGGACTGAAGCTTTCTTT.

J is TRBJ2-3 and V is TRBV18, with 10 bases fitting TRBD2. V lost 5 bases to trimming and J lost 0 bases; unmatched junction nucleotides: 8. The CDR3 consists of 17 residues. Per the germline V gene, CDR1 is KGHSH and CDR2 is LQKENI. The CDR3 DNA is TGTGCCAGCTCATCCGAGATAGCGGGGGGAAGCACAGATACGCAGTATTTT. Amino acids: CASSSEIAGGSTDTQYF.

A remark on this clonotype: The CDR3 end shows no conserved phenylalanine or tryptophan, and so a read error is likely. The V gene is TRBV12-3 or TRBV12-4, the J gene TRBJ2-3, with 8 nucleotides matching TRBD1. The V gene end was trimmed by 4 bases and the J gene end by 1 base; junction bases not matched to a gene: 4. This CDR3 has 15 residues. The CDR3: CASSSPDRGTDTQYL. CDR3 sequence (DNA): TGTGCCAGCAGTTCCCCGGACAGGGGCACAGATACGCAGTATTTG.

The chain has TRBV12-5 and TRBJ1-5; D may be TRBD1 (5 bases). Germline CDR1 is LGHNT and CDR2 is FRNRAP. The CDR3 has 14 amino acids. Trimming removed 7 bases from V and 5 bases from J, with 15 bases in between. This chain's CDR3 is CASAHDLGDQPQHF. DNA of the CDR3: TGTGCTAGTGCCCATGATTTGGGGGATCAGCCCCAGCATTTT.

This chain joins TRBV20-1 and TRBJ1-5, with 9 nucleotides matching TRBD1. The CDR3 sequence is 15 residues long. CDR1 and CDR2 (germline): DFQATT, SNEGSKA (reference sequence). Unmatched junction bases numbered 5, after V lost 1 base and J lost 4 bases. DNA for the CDR3: TGCAGTGCTAGAGCCGGGACAGGGAATAATCAGCCCCAGCATTTT. Translated, it gives CSARAGTGNNQPQHF.

This clonotype has a single count. The V call is TRBV29-1, the J call TRBJ2-7; TRBD1 matches 10 bases. Germline lookup yields CDR1 SQVTM and CDR2 ANQGSEA. The CDR3 loop spans 13 amino acids. The junction had 8 bases not matched to a gene; V was cut back by 5 bases and J by 7 bases. The CDR3 bases are TGCAGCGTTCGTGGGACAGGGGCGAGGGAGCAGTACTTC. The encoded protein is CSVRGTGAREQYF.

The chain uses TRBV4-3 and TRBJ2-1; the D gene could be TRBD1 or TRBD2 (5 bases each). This CDR3 has 15 amino acids. V was clipped by 4 bases and J by 10 bases, with 20 bases between them. CDR1 is LGHNA and CDR2 is YSLEER in the germline V gene. The DNA for the CDR3 is TGCGCCAGCAGCCGAACCACGCAGGGACCCTACGAGCAGTTCTTC. Translated: CASSRTTQGPYEQFF.

Only one count was recorded for this clonotype. The chain has TRBV7-2 and TRBJ2-1, with 13 nucleotides matching TRBD2. Germline CDR1 is SGHTA and CDR2 is FQGNSA. The CDR3 runs 15 residues. J was trimmed by 9 bases and V by 4 bases; bases with no gene match: 6. CDR3 residues: CASSSKGLAGSEQFF. The CDR3 DNA follows: TGTGCCAGCAGCTCGAAGGGACTAGCGGGAAGTGAGCAGTTCTTC.

The gene calls are TRBV5-1 and TRBJ1-6; D remains unclear. CDR1 and CDR2 (germline): SGHRS, YFSETQ. The CDR3 sequence is 17 residues long. V was shortened by 1 base and J by 8 bases, with 19 bases between the two germline ends. CDR3: CASSLFGSGPGDSPLHF. The DNA for the CDR3 is TGCGCCAGCAGCTTGTTTGGATCTGGACCTGGGGATTCACCCCTCCACTTT.

A word on this clonotype: At one end the junction does not follow the germline gene, possibly because of a read error. The genes are TRBV27 and TRBJ2-7; D is uncertain. CDR1 is MNHEY, CDR2 SMNVEV, per germline (reference sequence). The CDR3 loop spans 14 amino acids. The CDR3 DNA is TGTGCCAGCCGTTTATTCCCAGTTACCCGCGAGCAGTACTTC. Protein product: CASRLFPVTREQYF.

In its sample, this clonotype was seen a few times. CDR3 region: CSAGGTGNEKLFF. Here the CDR3 DNA reads TGCAGCGCGGGAGGGACAGGAAACGAAAAACTGTTTTTT. The gene calls are TRBV29-1 and TRBJ1-4, with 8 bases aligning to TRBD1. The length of the CDR3 is 13 residues. Germline CDR1 and CDR2: SQVTM and ANQGSEA. The J segment lost 8 bases and the V segment lost 7 bases, leaving 9 bases of the junction unmatched.

The chain uses TRBV5-1 and TRBJ1-1; perhaps TRBD1 as D (6 bases). This CDR3 has 15 residues. Germline assignment: CDR1 SGHRS and CDR2 YFSETQ. V lost 3 bases to trimming and J lost 2 bases, with 14 bases between them. CDR3 in DNA: TGCGCCAGCAGCTGGCGGGGGGGCTCTAACACTGAAGCTTTCTTT. As protein: CASSWRGGSNTEAFF.

V is TRBV12-3 or TRBV12-4 and J is TRBJ2-7; D not resolved. The CDR3 sequence is 13 residues long. V gave up 6 bases and J gave up 4 bases, with 13 bases separating them. The CDR3 here is CASSLEDGYEQYF. In DNA, the CDR3 is TGTGCCAGCAGCCTAGAGGACGGGTACGAGCAGTACTTC.

The V call is TRBV3-1, the J call TRBJ2-5; D is ambiguous. TRBJ2-7 matches the DNA end more closely, so the J call is doubtful. From germline, CDR1 is LGHDT and CDR2 YNNKEL (reference sequence). The CDR3 totals 16 residues. Here the CDR3 DNA reads TGTGCCAGCAGCCAAGTCAGGAATCCGGCTCCGTACGAGCAGTACTTC. Translation gives CASSQVRNPAPYEQYF.

This clonotype has a handful of counts. This chain joins TRBV7-6 and TRBJ2-5; 8 bases agree with TRBD1. The CDR3 extends over 17 amino acids. CDR1 is SGHVS and CDR2 is FNYEAQ in the germline V gene. V lost 1 base and J lost 2; bases outside the gene matches: 9. The DNA of the CDR3 is TGTGCCAGCAGCTTAGACGGCACAGGGGGAGGACAAGAGACCCAGTACTTC. It translates to CASSLDGTGGGQETQYF.

This CDR3 is CATSRDGRSQYF. For the CDR3, the DNA is TGTGCCACCAGCAGAGATGGGCGTTCGCAGTATTTT. The chain employs TRBV15 and TRBJ2-3; D is uncertain. V gave up 0 bases and J gave up 10 bases, with 8 bases separating them. CDR3 length equals 12 residues. Germline assignment: CDR1 LNHNV and CDR2 YYDKDF (reference sequence).

V is TRBV9 and J is TRBJ1-5, with 7 bases aligning to TRBD1. The CDR3 is made up of 14 amino acids. J lost 7 bases, V lost 0 bases, and 4 bases had no gene match. The germline CDR1 and CDR2 sequences are SGDLS and YYNGEE. The CDR3 region has the DNA TGTGCCAGCAGCGTAGATACAGGGGCACAGCCCCAGCATTTT. This gives the protein CASSVDTGAQPQHF.

This chain links TRBV4-2 with TRBJ1-4; 7 nucleotides match TRBD1. After removal of 0 bases from V and 0 bases from J, the junction contained 4 bases not matched to a gene. Germline V gives CDR1 LGHNA, CDR2 YNFKEQ. The CDR3 covers 17 residues. The CDR3 DNA reads as TGTGCCAGCAGCCAAGATTGGCAGGGGGCAACTAATGAAAAACTGTTTTTT. Protein: CASSQDWQGATNEKLFF.